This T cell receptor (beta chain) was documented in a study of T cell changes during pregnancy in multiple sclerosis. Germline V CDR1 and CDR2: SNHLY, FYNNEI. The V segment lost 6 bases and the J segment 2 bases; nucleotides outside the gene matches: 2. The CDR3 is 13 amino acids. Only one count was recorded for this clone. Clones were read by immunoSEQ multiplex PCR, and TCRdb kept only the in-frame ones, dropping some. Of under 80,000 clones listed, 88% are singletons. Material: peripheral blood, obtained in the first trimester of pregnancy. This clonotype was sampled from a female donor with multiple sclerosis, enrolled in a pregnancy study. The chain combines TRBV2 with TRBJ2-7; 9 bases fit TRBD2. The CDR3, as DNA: TGTGCCAGCAGCCGACTAGCGGCCTACGAGCAGTACTTC. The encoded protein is CASSRLAAYEQYF.